This paragraph reports one T cell receptor beta chain. The specificity of this receptor is unknown. Base qualities are not at hand, and no much larger clone is one base apart. The sample's treatment or condition label, in plain terms: live attenuated yellow fever vaccine strain. At every blood-draw timepoint, two biological replicates of bulk PBMCs were collected. A standard Ficoll-Paque protocol was used to isolate PBMCs from peripheral blood. TriZol was used to extract RNA from bulk PBMCs, from CD4 and CD8 fractions, and from dextramer-positive and dextramer-negative fractions. This sample was taken from a study of T cells after yellow fever vaccination (dated by TCRdb to 2018 to 2020). Regarding the complete study: Libraries from fractions with low cell numbers were prepared with the SMART-Seq v4 Ultra Low Input RNA kit. Bulk TCR alpha and beta repertoires were sequenced longitudinally to track T-cell clones before and after primary and booster YFV17D yellow fever vaccination. Two healthy male donors, one aged 18 to 30 and one aged 30 to 40 years, were included in the cohort. Blood samples were taken at several timepoints before and after primary and secondary immunization, and bulk PBMC replicates and cell subsets were isolated.

TCR cDNA was synthesized by 5'RACE template switching, through which a universal primer site and unique molecular identifiers were introduced. Priming of cDNA synthesis was performed from both the TCR alpha and TCR beta constant segments. Libraries were amplified in two PCR steps, with sample barcodes and sequencing adapters added in the second step. Sequencing of libraries was done on Illumina HiSeq 2500 (2x100 bp) or NovaSeq (2x150 bp). On the authors' methods: MIGEC handled demultiplexing of reads and collapsing into UMI consensus sequences, while MiXCR performed V(D)J alignment. Vaccine-responding clonotypes were defined with edgeR using replicate PBMC samples, requiring FDR below 0.01 and a log2 fold change above 5 up to day 15. Each bulk clonotype received a CD4 or CD8 identity based on whether the sequenced CD4 or CD8 repertoire contained that clonotype at higher abundance. TCRdb ran its own pipeline on the public reads, namely fastp trimming at Q25 and MiXCR clone calling, and kept in-frame beta chains. Duplicate CDR3 protein sequences are folded into a single record with the most common DNA and genes. The V and J calls follow TCRdb's processing rather than the paper's. The sample table holds under 550,000 distinct CDR3 sequences, of which 20% to 25% were seen once. The ten largest clones take up roughly a sixth of the sample.

Overall study outcomes, separate from this receptor: A small fraction of clonotypes showed up in both the CD4 and CD8 compartments, probably as a result of convergent recombination. Because only two donors were included in the study, the extent to which the findings can be generalized is limited. FACS-sorted repertoires could contain abundant contaminating clonotypes from the bulk population, so computational filtering was required. After the booster, most of the clones that had expanded following primary vaccination were detected again (roughly 97% of CD4 and more than 85% of CD8), which suggests that memory was broadly maintained. The secondary T-cell response was weaker than the primary response but faster, peaking on day 5 instead of day 15.

V sheds 3 bases and J sheds 6 bases, leaving 10 bases between their ends. The CDR3 contains 14 residues, cysteine and phenylalanine counted. The only DNA kept is the CDR3, 42 bases in frame from the first base. CDR1 and CDR2 are read off the germline V gene as SGHRS and YFSETQ. The V gene is TRBV5-1 and the J gene is TRBJ1-6, and the D gene may be TRBD1, 5 bases matching. Source: PBMCs, taken less than 25 days after the first yellow fever vaccination. The sequence was obtained from a man younger than 35 who received the YFV17D yellow fever vaccine. The base sequence is TGCGCCAGCAGCTCGATAGGGACTAATTCACCCCTCCACTTT. Its amino acids are CASSSIGTNSPLHF.